This TCR beta chain was sequenced for a study of T cell responses to AZD1222 COVID-19 vaccine. Whole-study results and caveats: Just a handful of people given AZD1222 tested seropositive at baseline.

Assay used: immunoSEQ multiplex PCR; TCRdb lists only in-frame clones, some missing. The table includes more than 90,000 clones, about 90% detected once. Trimming at V came to 3 bases and at J to 14 bases, leaving 7 bases not matched to a gene. The germline gives CDR1 GTSNPN, CDR2 SVGIG (reference sequence). CDR3 length: 12 residues. This clone was detected only once. Its antigen is still unknown. The starting material was peripheral blood, obtained 28 days after the second AZD1222 dose. The chain employs TRBV30 and TRBJ1-4; 9 nucleotides align to TRBD1. The clonotype comes from an adult who received the AZD1222 COVID-19 vaccine. CDR3 in DNA: TGTGCCTGGAGGGGACAGGGCGAGGACCTGTTTTTT. The encoded protein is CAWRGQGEDLFF.